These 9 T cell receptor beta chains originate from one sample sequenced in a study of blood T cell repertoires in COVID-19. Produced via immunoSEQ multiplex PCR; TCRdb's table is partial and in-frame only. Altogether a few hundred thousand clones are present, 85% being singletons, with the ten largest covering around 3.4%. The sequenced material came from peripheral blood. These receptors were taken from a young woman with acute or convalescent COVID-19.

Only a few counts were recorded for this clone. This CDR3 is CASSPGTVTNEKLFF. The CDR3, as DNA: TGTGCCAGTAGTCCCGGGACAGTGACTAATGAAAAACTGTTTTTT. J is TRBJ1-4 and V is TRBV19, with 7 positions matching TRBD1. CDR3 length: 15 amino acids. CDR1 is LNHDA and CDR2 is SQIVND in the germline V gene (reference sequence). J lost 2 bases, V lost 5 bases, and 5 bases had no gene match.

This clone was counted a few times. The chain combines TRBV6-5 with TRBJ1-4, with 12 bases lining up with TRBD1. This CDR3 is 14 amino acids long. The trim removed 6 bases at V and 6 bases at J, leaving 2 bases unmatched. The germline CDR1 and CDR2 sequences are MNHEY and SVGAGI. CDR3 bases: TGTGCCAGCAGAGGGGACAGGGGGCATGAAAAACTGTTTTTT. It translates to CASRGDRGHEKLFF.

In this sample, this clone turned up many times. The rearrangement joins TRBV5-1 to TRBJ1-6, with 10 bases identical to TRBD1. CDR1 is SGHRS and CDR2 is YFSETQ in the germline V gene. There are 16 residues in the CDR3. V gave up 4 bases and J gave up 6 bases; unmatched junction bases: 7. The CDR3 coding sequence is TGCGCCAGCAGCCTTGGACAGGGGGTCTCTAATTCACCCCTCCACTTT. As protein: CASSLGQGVSNSPLHF.

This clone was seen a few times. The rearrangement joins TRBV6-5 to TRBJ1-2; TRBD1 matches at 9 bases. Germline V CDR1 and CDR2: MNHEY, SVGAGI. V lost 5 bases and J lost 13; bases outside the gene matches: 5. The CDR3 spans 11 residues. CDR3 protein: CASSTGQGFTF. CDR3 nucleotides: TGTGCCAGCAGTACCGGACAGGGGTTCACCTTC.

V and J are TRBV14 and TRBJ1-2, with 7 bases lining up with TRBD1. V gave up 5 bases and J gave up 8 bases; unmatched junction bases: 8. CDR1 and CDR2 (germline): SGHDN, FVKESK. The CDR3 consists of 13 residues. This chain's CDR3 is CASSARQGGGYTF. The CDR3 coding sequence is TGTGCCAGCAGCGCCAGACAGGGCGGGGGCTACACCTTC.

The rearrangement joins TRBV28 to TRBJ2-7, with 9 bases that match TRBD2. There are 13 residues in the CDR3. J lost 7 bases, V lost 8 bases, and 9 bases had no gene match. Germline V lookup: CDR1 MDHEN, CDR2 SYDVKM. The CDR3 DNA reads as TGTGCCAGCGGGTTAGCGGGAGTGGGGGAGCAGTACTTC. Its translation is CASGLAGVGEQYF.

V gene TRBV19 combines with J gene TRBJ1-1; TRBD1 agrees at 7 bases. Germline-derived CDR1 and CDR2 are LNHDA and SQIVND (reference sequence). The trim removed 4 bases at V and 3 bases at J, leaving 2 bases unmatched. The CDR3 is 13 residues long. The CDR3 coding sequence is TGTGCCAGTAGTACAACAGGGGACACTGAAGCTTTCTTT. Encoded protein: CASSTTGDTEAFF. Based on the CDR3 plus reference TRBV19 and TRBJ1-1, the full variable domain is DGGITQSPKYLFRKEGQNVTLSCEQNLNHDAMYWYRQDPGQGLRLIYYSQIVNDFQKGDIAEGYSVSREKKESFPLTVTSAQKNPTAFYLCASSTTGDTEAFFGQGTRLTVV.

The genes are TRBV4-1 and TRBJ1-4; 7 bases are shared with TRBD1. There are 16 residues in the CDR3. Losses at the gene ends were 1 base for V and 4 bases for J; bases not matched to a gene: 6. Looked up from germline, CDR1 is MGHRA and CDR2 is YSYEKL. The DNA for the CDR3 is TGCGCCAGCAGCCAAGTGGAACAGGGGTTTAATGAAAAACTGTTTTTT. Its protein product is CASSQVEQGFNEKLFF.

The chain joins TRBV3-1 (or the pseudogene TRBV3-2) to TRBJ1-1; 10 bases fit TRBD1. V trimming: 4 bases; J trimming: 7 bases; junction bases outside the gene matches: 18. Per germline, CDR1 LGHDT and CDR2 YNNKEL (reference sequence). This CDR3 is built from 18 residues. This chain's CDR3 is CASSPTVLSGTGVDEAFF. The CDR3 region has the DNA TGTGCCAGCAGCCCCACGGTTTTATCCGGGACAGGGGTCGATGAAGCTTTCTTT.